These T cell receptor beta chains were read from a single sample in a study of CD8 T cells in ankylosing spondylitis. A single record per CDR3 protein comes from TCRdb applying MiXCR to the 5' RACE reads. The table has about 240,000 distinct CDR3 sequences, over 8.5% seen once. Sequenced input: blood, either unsorted or a sorted T cell fraction (not recorded which). These receptors came from a male donor with ankylosing spondylitis or in good health (not recorded which). Each CDR3 is given with its conserved first and last residue. The D gene is left open where the match is weak. Clone size is not always given. Where it is, it says once, few, many or a class for expanded clones.

abundance: many
j_gene: TRBJ1-1
d_gene: NA
v_gene: TRBV7-2
CDR3nt: TGTGCCAGCAGCAGAAGGACCGGGGGGGCTTTCTTT
CDR3aa: CASSRRTGGAFF

abundance: many
j_gene: TRBJ2-7
d_gene: NA
v_gene: TRBV7-8
CDR3nt: TGTGCCAGCAGCTCAGCCCTGGAGGAGTACTTC
CDR3aa: CASSSALEEYF

abundance: NA
j_gene: TRBJ1-6
d_gene: NA
v_gene: TRBV4-3
CDR3nt: TGCGCCAGCAGCCGGGGGTCCTATAATTCACCCCTCCACTTT
CDR3aa: CASSRGSYNSPLHF

abundance: NA
j_gene: TRBJ1-2
d_gene: NA
v_gene: TRBV14
CDR3nt: TGTGCCAGCAGCCCAACCACCCAACCGGGGCGCGCGGGCACCTTC
CDR3aa: CASSPTTQPGRAGTF

abundance: many
j_gene: TRBJ2-3
d_gene: TRBD1
v_gene: TRBV7-9
CDR3nt: TGTGCCAGCAGTTCCGCAGGGGGCCCCGCAGATACGCAGTATTTT
CDR3aa: CASSSAGGPADTQYF

abundance: many
j_gene: TRBJ2-7
d_gene: TRBD2
v_gene: TRBV5-1
CDR3nt: TGCGCCAGCAGCGGGACTAGCGGGAGATACGAGCAGTACTTC
CDR3aa: CASSGTSGRYEQYF

abundance: many
j_gene: TRBJ1-1
d_gene: TRBD1
v_gene: TRBV7-2
CDR3nt: TGTGCCAGCAACCAGGGGGTGGGGCGGACTGAAGCTTTCTTT
CDR3aa: CASNQGVGRTEAFF

abundance: few
j_gene: TRBJ2-3
d_gene: TRBD2
v_gene: TRBV9
CDR3nt: TGTGCCAGCAGCGTACTGGCGGGAGGCTCGGGAGATACGCAGTATTTT
CDR3aa: CASSVLAGGSGDTQYF

abundance: many
j_gene: TRBJ1-2
d_gene: TRBD1
v_gene: TRBV10-3
CDR3nt: TGTGCCATCAGTGAGCAAGGGACAGGGGGAATCTATGGCTACACCTTC
CDR3aa: CAISEQGTGGIYGYTF

abundance: NA
j_gene: TRBJ2-5
d_gene: TRBD1
v_gene: TRBV11-1
CDR3nt: TGTGCCAGCAGCTCGGGGCCCTCGACAGGGAAGTACCAAGAGACCCAGTACTTC
CDR3aa: CASSSGPSTGKYQETQYF

abundance: many
j_gene: TRBJ2-2
d_gene: NA
v_gene: TRBV30
CDR3nt: TGTGCCTGGAGTGAGGTCCAGGTCCCCCTCACCGGGGAGCTGTTTTTT
CDR3aa: CAWSEVQVPLTGELFF

abundance: many
j_gene: TRBJ1-5
d_gene: NA
v_gene: TRBV12-3/TRBV12-4
CDR3nt: TGTGCCAGCAGTTTCGGGGGAAATAGCAATCAGCCCCAGCATTTT
CDR3aa: CASSFGGNSNQPQHF

abundance: few
j_gene: TRBJ2-7
d_gene: TRBD2
v_gene: TRBV7-8
CDR3nt: TGTGCCAGCAGCATTCCTAGCGGGGGTTCCTACGAGCAGTACTTC
CDR3aa: CASSIPSGGSYEQYF

abundance: many
j_gene: TRBJ2-7
d_gene: NA
v_gene: TRBV5-1
CDR3nt: TGCGCCAGCAGCAGGGGACAAGAAGGGTACGAGCAGTACTTC
CDR3aa: CASSRGQEGYEQYF

abundance: many
j_gene: TRBJ2-7
d_gene: NA
v_gene: TRBV29-1
CDR3nt: TGCAGCGCGGGCGGCTGGGCCCTCAACGAGCAGTACTTC
CDR3aa: CSAGGWALNEQYF

abundance: many
j_gene: TRBJ2-4
d_gene: NA
v_gene: TRBV20-1
CDR3nt: TGCAGTGCTAGAAAGGGCAGCGAAAACATTCAGTACTTC
CDR3aa: CSARKGSENIQYF

abundance: few
j_gene: TRBJ1-5
d_gene: NA
v_gene: TRBV29-1
CDR3nt: TGCAGCGTTGCTACAGGGCCTCGGGGGCCCCAGCATTTT
CDR3aa: CSVATGPRGPQHF